Below, one T cell receptor (beta chain) is given with its context. The target antigen is unknown. Amplification used 60 Vbeta primers and 13 Jbeta primers. Measured with immunoSEQ multiplex PCR; TCRdb has only the in-frame clones, and not every one. The data contain about 160,000 clones, roughly two thirds of them singletons. This CDR3 is built from 15 residues. V dropped 4 bases and J dropped 10; count of bases not matched to a gene: 16. The germline V gene has CDR1 GTSNPN and CDR2 SVGIG (reference sequence). Likely unrecorded immune exposures existed in these nominally healthy donors. This record belongs to a study of cytomegalovirus exposure and HLA in healthy donors. General study results and limits: A link between a missense DCLRE1C variant and TCR beta V- and J-gene trimming emerged from a later analysis. Highly shared variants forming one cluster were likely a sequencing artifact. A later analysis showed TCR association rates differing by HLA locus, peaking at DRB1 and lowest at HLA-C.

Sequenced material: PBMCs. This clonotype originated in a young woman in good health and CMV-seronegative. The rearrangement links TRBV30 to TRBJ2-1; 7 bases line up with TRBD2. This CDR3 reads CAWTVGGSELVEQFF. CDR3 in DNA: TGTGCCTGGACGGTAGGCGGGAGCGAGCTCGTGGAGCAGTTCTTC.